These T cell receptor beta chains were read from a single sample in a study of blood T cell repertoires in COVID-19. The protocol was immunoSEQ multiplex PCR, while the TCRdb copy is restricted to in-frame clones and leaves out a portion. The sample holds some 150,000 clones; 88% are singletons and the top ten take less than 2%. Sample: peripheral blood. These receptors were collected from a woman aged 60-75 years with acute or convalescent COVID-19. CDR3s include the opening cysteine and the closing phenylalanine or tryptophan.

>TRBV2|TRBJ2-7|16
CASRTLGQEGHYEQYF
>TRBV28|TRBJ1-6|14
CASSRGQGDSPLHF
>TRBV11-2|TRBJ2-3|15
CASSFGGGSTDTQYF
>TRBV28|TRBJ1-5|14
CASSLPGDGQPQHF
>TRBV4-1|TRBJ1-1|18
CASSPPSGRVGRDTEAFF
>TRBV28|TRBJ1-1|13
CASSEHSGTEAFF
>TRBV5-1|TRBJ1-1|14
CASSSQGSNTEAFF
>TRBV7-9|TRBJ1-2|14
CASSSGGPSSGYTF
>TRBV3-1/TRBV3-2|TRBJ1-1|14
CASSQGGFRGGAFF
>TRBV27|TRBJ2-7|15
CASSSWGLVGYEQYF
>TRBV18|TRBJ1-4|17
CASSLRQISATNEKLFF
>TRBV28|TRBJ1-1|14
CASSLSRGGTEAFF
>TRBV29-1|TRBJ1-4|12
CSVIRTNEKLFF